This TCR beta chain was recovered during a study of chemoradiotherapy in HPV16-positive cancers. As for the study in general: Functional T-cell assays on two HPV16-positive patients' cells defined candidate HPV-specific clones and common TCR motifs. Study conclusions and caveats: During treatment, candidate HPV-specific clones and E7-related motifs expanded in tumor.

Repertoires were sampled repeatedly during chemoradiotherapy. About this clone: Its specificity is unknown.

TCRdb's copy holds only in-frame clones and misses some; the assay was immunoSEQ multiplex PCR. The sample holds over 10,000 clones, 86% seen once. Per germline, CDR1 SGDLS and CDR2 YYNGEE. After removal of 4 bases from V and 6 bases from J, the junction contained 7 bases not matched to a gene. CDR3 length: 16 residues. The chain carries TRBV9 and TRBJ2-1; TRBD2 agrees at 13 bases. The sequence derives from a human donor with HPV-associated anogenital cancer. The sequences come from blood, collected from a patient who underwent chemoradiotherapy. The CDR3 region has the DNA TGTGCCAGCAGCCCTCGACTAGCGGGGGGAATCAATGAGCAGTTCTTC. Protein: CASSPRLAGGINEQFF. Using reference TRBV9 and TRBJ2-1 for the parts outside the CDR3, the full variable domain is DSGVTQTPKHLITATGQRVTLRCSPRSGDLSVYWYQQSLDQGLQFLIQYYNGEERAKGNILERFSAQQFPDLHSELNLSSLELGDSALYFCASSPRLAGGINEQFFGPGTRLTVL.